Listed below are T cell receptor beta chains from one sample, sequenced in a study of blood T cell repertoires in COVID-19. The data were produced by immunoSEQ multiplex PCR, yet TCRdb's version contains in-frame clones alone and is incomplete. The sample contains over 150,000 clones, about 95% of which appear only once. The sample consisted of peripheral blood. These TCRs come from a man aged 30 to 39 with COVID-19, enrolled during active disease. Each CDR3 is given with its conserved first and last residue. The order of the fields is D gene, J gene, V gene, CDR3 protein. The D gene is left open where the match is weak.

. TRBJ1-3 TRBV19 CASSILGALSGNTIYF
. TRBJ1-5 TRBV2 CASSDRESNQPQHF
TRBD2 TRBJ2-1 TRBV7-2 CASSGAGPSYNEQFF
. TRBJ1-1 TRBV5-5 CASSFGWEGQGTEAFF
. TRBJ1-4 TRBV27 CASSSSEQGLYEKLFF
. TRBJ1-2 TRBV6-5 CASSTRGQVHGYTF
. TRBJ1-2 TRBV27 CASSPGTSYGYTF
TRBD1 TRBJ1-6 TRBV5-4 CASSLARQGANSPLHF
. TRBJ1-1 TRBV6-1 CASSERGRLDTEAFF
. TRBJ1-5 TRBV19 CASSPDKNQPQHF
. TRBJ1-2 TRBV6-5 CASSYGQGFRWGYTF
. TRBJ1-4 TRBV5-4 CASSQSTGISGEKLFF
TRBD1 TRBJ1-1 TRBV6-1 CASSERGPNTEAFF
. TRBJ2-2 TRBV19 CASSIVANTGELFF
TRBD2 TRBJ2-1 TRBV7-9 CASSLAAGGHNEQFF
. TRBJ2-7 TRBV27 CASSLRAGLDREQYF
. TRBJ2-6 TRBV9 CASSVGAGVAGANVLTF
. TRBJ1-2 TRBV30 CAWSVNSGYGYTF
. TRBJ2-1 TRBV3-1/TRBV3-2 CASSQEWDSDNEQFF
. TRBJ1-2 TRBV19 CASSIVGDGYTF
TRBD1 TRBJ1-4 TRBV18 CASSLTGGGEKLFF
TRBD1 TRBJ1-4 TRBV5-1 CASSTVPGQGASEKLFF
TRBD1 TRBJ2-1 TRBV9 CASSEYRGTSYNEQFF
TRBD1 TRBJ2-3 TRBV27 CASSLVGQGYNTQYF
. TRBJ1-5 TRBV3-1/TRBV3-2 CASSQGYEGSQPQHF
. TRBJ1-2 TRBV19 CASRGYSRDGYTF
TRBD2 TRBJ2-3 TRBV5-5 CASSAGTSKDTQYF
. TRBJ1-2 TRBV30 CAWSLPRQPGYTF
. TRBJ1-1 TRBV29-1 CSVEGTFEAFF
TRBD2 TRBJ2-3 TRBV10-3 CAISAGRGDVDTQYF
TRBD1 TRBJ2-5 TRBV19 CASSIQGTRETQYF
TRBD1 TRBJ1-2 TRBV6-5 CASSYSVVQGNGYTF
. TRBJ1-1 TRBV5-4 CASSLGAGGSNTEAFF
. TRBJ1-2 TRBV6-1 CASSERGRGIGGYTF
TRBD1 TRBJ1-3 TRBV5-1 CASSLEPNFWDRGSSSSGNTIYF
. TRBJ2-5 TRBV7-7 CASSLLWQKNQETQYF
. TRBJ2-7 TRBV3-1/TRBV3-2 CASSQELNTGAYEQYF
TRBD2 TRBJ2-5 TRBV9 CASSVAGGYQETQYF
TRBD1 TRBJ2-3 TRBV7-9 CASSYGQGVTDTQYF
TRBD1 TRBJ2-7 TRBV2 CASSEMGRGQYEQYF
TRBD1 TRBJ2-1 TRBV5-4 CASSLRDRGHWSGNEQFF
TRBD1 TRBJ2-5 TRBV10-3 CAISEPDRGTETQYF
. TRBJ2-7 TRBV18 CASSPSRDEQYF
. TRBJ1-5 TRBV30 CAWSIDTIKEQPQHF
TRBD2 TRBJ2-7 TRBV5-1 CASSAGGTYEQYF
. TRBJ1-1 TRBV7-9 CASSVDSANTEAFF
TRBD1 TRBJ1-5 TRBV19 CASSQGRNQPQHF
. TRBJ1-1 TRBV7-2 CASSLTGQNTEAFF
. TRBJ2-2 TRBV7-7 CASSSVTGSGELFF
TRBD1 TRBJ1-6 TRBV11-2 CASQRTGGVPNSPLHF
TRBD2 TRBJ2-1 TRBV5-1 CASSSRLAGGRYNEQFF
. TRBJ1-5 TRBV6-5 CASKPTGNSNQPQHF
. TRBJ2-7 TRBV11-2 CASSSIAGERSYEQYF
TRBD2 TRBJ2-1 TRBV3-1/TRBV3-2 CASSQASGGPYNEQFF
. TRBJ2-3 TRBV6-5 CASSYRGGLDTQYF
. TRBJ1-2 TRBV30 CASGVSGTYGYTF
TRBD1 TRBJ1-1 TRBV29-1 CSVEHDRADTEAFF
. TRBJ1-2 TRBV10-2 CASSETGIYGYTF